The source of this T cell receptor (beta chain) is a study of blood T cell repertoires in COVID-19. The table came from immunoSEQ multiplex PCR; TCRdb's copy has only in-frame clones and leaves some out. The data show about 160,000 clones, approximately 80% seen once. The germline V gene has CDR1 LGHNA and CDR2 YSLEER. V gave up 0 bases and J gave up 2 bases; unmatched junction bases: 8. This CDR3 comprises 20 residues. The rearrangement joins TRBV4-3 to TRBJ2-6, with 12 bases matching TRBD1. The origin of this receptor is an elderly woman with active or convalescent COVID-19. Sequenced material: peripheral blood. CDR3 loop: CASSQDIAGQGAPGANVLTF. CDR3 DNA: TGCGCCAGCAGCCAAGATATAGCGGGACAGGGGGCGCCTGGGGCCAACGTCCTGACTTTC.